This TCR beta chain was found in a study of T cell responses to AZD1222 COVID-19 vaccine. The study, taken as a whole, reports: Females outnumbered males among donors, who were mostly white British; clonal diversity was possibly underestimated.

In the case of this clone: The antigen remains unidentified. Other nucleotide sequences from this sample produce the same CDR3.

TCRdb's table, derived via immunoSEQ multiplex PCR, lists solely in-frame clones and lacks some. The sample lists some 200,000 clones; roughly nine tenths were seen once. This TCR was sampled from an adult who received the MenACWY meningococcal vaccine as a control. Source: peripheral blood, taken 28 days after the second dose of the MenACWY control vaccine.

The CDR3 sequence is CAWSVLDTEAFF. In DNA, the CDR3 is TGTGCCTGGAGTGTACTGGACACTGAAGCTTTCTTT. The V and J genes are TRBV30 and TRBJ1-1, with D unresolved. V was pared by 0 bases and J by 3 bases, with 5 bases between. CDR3 length: 12 residues. Germline V gene data show CDR1 as GTSNPN and CDR2 as SVGIG (reference sequence).